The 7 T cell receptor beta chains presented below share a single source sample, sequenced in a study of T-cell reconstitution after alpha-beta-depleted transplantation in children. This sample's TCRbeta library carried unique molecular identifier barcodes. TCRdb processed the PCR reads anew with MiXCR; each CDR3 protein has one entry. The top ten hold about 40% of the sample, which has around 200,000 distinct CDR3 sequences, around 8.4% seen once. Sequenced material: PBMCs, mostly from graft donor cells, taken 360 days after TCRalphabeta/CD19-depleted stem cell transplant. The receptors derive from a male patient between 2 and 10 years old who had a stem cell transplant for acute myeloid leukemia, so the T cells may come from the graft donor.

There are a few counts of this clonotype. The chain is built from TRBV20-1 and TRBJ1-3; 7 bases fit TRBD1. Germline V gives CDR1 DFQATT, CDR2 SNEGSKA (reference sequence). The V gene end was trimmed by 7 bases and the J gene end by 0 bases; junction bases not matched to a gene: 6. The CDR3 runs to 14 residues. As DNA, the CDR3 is TGCAGTGTGGACAGGACCAACTCTGGAAACACCATATATTTT. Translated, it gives CSVDRTNSGNTIYF.

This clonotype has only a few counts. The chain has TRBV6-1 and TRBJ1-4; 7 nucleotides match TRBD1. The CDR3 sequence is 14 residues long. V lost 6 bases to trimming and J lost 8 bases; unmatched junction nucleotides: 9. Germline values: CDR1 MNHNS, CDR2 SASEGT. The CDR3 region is CASSQRQGWEKLFF. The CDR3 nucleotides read TGTGCCAGCAGCCAACGACAGGGTTGGGAAAAACTGTTTTTT.

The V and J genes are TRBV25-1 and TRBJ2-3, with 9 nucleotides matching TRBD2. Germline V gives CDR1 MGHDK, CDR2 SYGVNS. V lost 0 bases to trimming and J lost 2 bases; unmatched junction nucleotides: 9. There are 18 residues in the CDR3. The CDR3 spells CASSEYGLAGPDTDTQYF. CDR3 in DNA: TGTGCCAGCAGTGAATATGGGCTAGCGGGGCCCGACACAGATACGCAGTATTTT. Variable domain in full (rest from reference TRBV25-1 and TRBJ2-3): EADIYQTPRYLVIGTGKKITLECSQTMGHDKMYWYQQDPGMELHLIHYSYGVNSTEKGDLSSESTVSRIRTEHFPLTLESARPSHTSQYLCASSEYGLAGPDTDTQYFGPGTRLTVL.

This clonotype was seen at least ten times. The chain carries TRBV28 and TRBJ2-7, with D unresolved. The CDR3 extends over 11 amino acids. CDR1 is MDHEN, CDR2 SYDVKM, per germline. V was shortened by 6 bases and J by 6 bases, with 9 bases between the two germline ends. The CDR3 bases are TGTGCCAGCAGGGGTTTGGGCGAGCAGTACTTC. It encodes CASRGLGEQYF.

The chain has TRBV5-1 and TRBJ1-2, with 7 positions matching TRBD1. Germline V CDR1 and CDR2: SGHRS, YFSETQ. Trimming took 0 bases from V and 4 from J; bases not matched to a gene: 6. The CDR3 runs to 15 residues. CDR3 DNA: TGCGCCAGCAGCTTGGCCCGACAGGGCCCCTATGGCTACACCTTC. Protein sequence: CASSLARQGPYGYTF.

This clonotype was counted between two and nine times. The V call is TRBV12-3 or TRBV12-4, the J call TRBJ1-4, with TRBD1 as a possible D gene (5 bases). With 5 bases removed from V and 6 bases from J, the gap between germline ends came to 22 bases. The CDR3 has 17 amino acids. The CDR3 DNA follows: TGTGCCAGCAGTCCAACATGGGGGGGGAATCACTATGAAAAACTGTTTTTT. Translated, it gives CASSPTWGGNHYEKLFF.

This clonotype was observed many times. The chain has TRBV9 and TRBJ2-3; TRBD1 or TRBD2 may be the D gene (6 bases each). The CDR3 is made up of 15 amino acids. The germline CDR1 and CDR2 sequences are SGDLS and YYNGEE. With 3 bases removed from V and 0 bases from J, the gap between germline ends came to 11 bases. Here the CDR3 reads CASSDSGASTDTQYF. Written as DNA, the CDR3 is TGTGCCAGCAGCGACTCGGGGGCCAGCACAGATACGCAGTATTTT.